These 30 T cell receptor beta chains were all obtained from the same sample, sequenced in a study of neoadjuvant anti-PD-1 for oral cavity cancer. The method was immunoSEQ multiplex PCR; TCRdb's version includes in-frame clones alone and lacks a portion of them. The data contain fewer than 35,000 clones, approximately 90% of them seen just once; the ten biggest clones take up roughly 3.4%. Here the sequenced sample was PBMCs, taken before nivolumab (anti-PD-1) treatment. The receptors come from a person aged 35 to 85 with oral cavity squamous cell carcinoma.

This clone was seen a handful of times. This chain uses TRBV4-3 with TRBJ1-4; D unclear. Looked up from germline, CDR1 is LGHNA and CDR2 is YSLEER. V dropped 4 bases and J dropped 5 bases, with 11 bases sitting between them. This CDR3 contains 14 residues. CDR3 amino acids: CASSPSAGNEKLFF. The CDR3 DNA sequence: TGCGCCAGCAGCCCCTCGGCCGGGAATGAAAAACTGTTTTTT.

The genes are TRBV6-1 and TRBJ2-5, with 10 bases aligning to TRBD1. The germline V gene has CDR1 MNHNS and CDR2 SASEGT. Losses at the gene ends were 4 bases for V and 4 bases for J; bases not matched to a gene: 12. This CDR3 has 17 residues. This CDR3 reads CASSAGQGGFVIETQYF. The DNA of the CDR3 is TGTGCCAGCAGTGCTGGACAGGGGGGTTTTGTAATAGAGACCCAGTACTTC.

This chain's CDR3 is CASSLVAGGGTDTQYF. In DNA, the CDR3 is TGTGCCAGCAGCTTAGTAGCAGGGGGTGGCACAGATACGCAGTATTTT. V and J are TRBV11-3 and TRBJ2-3, with 7 bases identical to TRBD1. Per the germline V gene, CDR1 is SGHNT and CDR2 is YENEEA. Trimming cost V 1 base and J 1 base; bases outside gene matches: 5. This CDR3 is built from 16 residues.

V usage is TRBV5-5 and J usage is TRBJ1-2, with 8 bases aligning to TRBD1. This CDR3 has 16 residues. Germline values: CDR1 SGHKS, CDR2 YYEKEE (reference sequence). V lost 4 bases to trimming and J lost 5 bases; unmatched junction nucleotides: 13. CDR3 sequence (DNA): TGTGCCAGCAGCCCGAGTATGGACAGGGTGGGGTATGGCTACACCTTC. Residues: CASSPSMDRVGYGYTF.

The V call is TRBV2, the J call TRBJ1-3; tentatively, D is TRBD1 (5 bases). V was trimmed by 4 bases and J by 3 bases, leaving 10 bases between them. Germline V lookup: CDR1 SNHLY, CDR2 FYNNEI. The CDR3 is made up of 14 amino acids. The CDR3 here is CASSGGARGNTIYF. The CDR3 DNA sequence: TGTGCCAGCAGTGGTGGGGCCCGTGGAAACACCATATATTTT.

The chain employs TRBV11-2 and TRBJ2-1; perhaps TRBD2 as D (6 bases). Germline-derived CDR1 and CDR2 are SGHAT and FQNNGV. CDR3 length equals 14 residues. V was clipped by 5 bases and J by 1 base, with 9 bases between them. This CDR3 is CASSPGLSYNEQFF. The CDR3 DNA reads TGTGCCAGCAGCCCGGGACTTTCCTACAATGAGCAGTTCTTC.

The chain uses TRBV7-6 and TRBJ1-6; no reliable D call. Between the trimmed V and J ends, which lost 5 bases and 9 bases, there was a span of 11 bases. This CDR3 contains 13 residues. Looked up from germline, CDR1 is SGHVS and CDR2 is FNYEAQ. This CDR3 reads CASSEGFGSPLHF. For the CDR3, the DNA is TGTGCCAGCAGCGAGGGCTTCGGTTCACCCCTCCACTTT. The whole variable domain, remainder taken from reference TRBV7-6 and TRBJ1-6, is GAGVSQSPRYKVTKRGQDVALRCDPISGHVSLYWYRQALGQGPEFLTYFNYEAQQDKSGLPNDRFSAERPEGSISTLTIQRTEQRDSAMYRCASSEGFGSPLHFGNGTRLTVT.

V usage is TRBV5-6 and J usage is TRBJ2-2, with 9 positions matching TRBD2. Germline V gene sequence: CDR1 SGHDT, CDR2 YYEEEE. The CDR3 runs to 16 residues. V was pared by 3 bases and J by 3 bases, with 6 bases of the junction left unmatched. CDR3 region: CASSYSPSGDTGELFF. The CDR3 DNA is TGTGCCAGCAGCTACTCCCCTAGCGGGGACACCGGGGAGCTGTTTTTT.

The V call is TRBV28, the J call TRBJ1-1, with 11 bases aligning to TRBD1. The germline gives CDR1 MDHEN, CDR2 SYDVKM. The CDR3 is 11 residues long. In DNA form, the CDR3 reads TGTGGGCTGGGACAGGGGGCTGAAGCTTTCTTT. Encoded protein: CGLGQGAEAFF.

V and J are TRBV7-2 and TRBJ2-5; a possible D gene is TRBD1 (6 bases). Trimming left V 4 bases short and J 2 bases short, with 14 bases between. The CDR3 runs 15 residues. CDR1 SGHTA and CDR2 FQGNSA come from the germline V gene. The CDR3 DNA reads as TGTGCCAGCAGCTGGCCCGGGACACAACAAGAGACCCAGTACTTC. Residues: CASSWPGTQQETQYF.

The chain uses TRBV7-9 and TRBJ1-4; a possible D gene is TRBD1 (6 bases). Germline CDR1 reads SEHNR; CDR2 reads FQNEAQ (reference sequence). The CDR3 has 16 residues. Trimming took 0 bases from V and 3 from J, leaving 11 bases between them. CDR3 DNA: TGTGCCAGCAGCTTAGCGGCGGCAGGGGCTAATGAAAAACTGTTTTTT. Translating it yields CASSLAAAGANEKLFF.

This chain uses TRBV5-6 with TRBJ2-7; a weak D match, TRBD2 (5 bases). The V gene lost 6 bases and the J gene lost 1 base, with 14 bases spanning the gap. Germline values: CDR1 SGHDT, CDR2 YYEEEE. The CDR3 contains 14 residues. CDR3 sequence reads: CASTLQPGSYEQYF. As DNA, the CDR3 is TGTGCCAGCACTCTACAACCGGGGTCCTACGAGCAGTACTTC.

CDR3 DNA sequence: TGTGCCAGCAGCTTGGAACAGACGAACACTGAAGCTTTCTTT. It codes for CASSLEQTNTEAFF. This chain connects TRBV5-4 to TRBJ1-1; D is unresolved. Looked up from germline, CDR1 is SGHNT and CDR2 is YYREEE (reference sequence). Trimming pared 0 bases from V and 1 base from J, leaving 7 bases between. This CDR3 has 14 residues.

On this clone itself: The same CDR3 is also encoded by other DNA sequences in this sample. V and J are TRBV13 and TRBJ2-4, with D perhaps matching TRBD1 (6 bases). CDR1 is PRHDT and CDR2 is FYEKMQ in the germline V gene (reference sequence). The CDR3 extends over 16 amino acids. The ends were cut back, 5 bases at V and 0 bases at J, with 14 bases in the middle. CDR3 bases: TGTGCCAGCAGCCCACCACAGGGATTAGCCAAAAACATTCAGTACTTC. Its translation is CASSPPQGLAKNIQYF.

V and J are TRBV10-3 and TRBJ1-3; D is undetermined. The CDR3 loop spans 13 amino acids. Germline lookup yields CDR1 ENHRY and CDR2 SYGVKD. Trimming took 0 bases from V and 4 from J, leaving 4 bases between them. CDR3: CAISESSGNTIYF. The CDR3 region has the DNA TGTGCCATCAGTGAGTCCTCAGGAAACACCATATATTTT.

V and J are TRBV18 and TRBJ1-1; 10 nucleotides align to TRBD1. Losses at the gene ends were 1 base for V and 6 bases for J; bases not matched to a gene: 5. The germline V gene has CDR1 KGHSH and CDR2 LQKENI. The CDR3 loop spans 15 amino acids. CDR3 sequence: CASSPRDRGFPEAFF. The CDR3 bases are TGTGCCAGCTCACCACGGGACAGGGGATTCCCTGAAGCTTTCTTT.

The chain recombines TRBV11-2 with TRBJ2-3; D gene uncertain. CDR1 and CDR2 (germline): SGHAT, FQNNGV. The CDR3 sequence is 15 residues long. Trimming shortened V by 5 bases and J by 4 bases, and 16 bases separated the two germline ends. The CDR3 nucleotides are TGTGCCAGCAGCCCCGACCCGCTCCCCTCAGATACGCAGTATTTT. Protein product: CASSPDPLPSDTQYF.

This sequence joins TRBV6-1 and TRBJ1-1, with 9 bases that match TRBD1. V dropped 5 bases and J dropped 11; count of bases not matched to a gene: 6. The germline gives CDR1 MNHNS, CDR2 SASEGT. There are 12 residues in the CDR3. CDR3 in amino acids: CASSWGQGAAFF. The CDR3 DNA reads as TGTGCCAGCAGTTGGGGACAGGGAGCGGCTTTCTTT.

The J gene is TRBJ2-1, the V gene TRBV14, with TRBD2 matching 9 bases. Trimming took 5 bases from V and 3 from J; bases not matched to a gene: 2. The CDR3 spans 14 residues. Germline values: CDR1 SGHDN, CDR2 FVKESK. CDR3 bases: TGTGCCAGCAGCTCAGCGGGGGGCTACAATGAGCAGTTCTTC. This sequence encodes CASSSAGGYNEQFF. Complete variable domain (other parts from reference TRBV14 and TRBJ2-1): EAGVTQFPSHSVIEKGQTVTLRCDPISGHDNLYWYRRVMGKEIKFLLHFVKESKQDESGMPNNRFLAERTGGTYSTLKVQPAELEDSGVYFCASSSAGGYNEQFFGPGTRLTVL.

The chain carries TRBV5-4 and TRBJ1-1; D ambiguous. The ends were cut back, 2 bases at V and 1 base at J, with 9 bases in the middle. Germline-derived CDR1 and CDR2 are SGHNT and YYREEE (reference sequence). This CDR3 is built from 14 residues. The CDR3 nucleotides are TGTGCCAGCAGCTTAAAAAGGTCGAACACTGAAGCTTTCTTT. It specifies CASSLKRSNTEAFF.

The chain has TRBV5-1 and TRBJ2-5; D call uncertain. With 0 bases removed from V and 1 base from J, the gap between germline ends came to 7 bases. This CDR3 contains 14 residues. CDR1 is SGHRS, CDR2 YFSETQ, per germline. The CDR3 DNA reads TGCGCCAGCAGCTTGGGGCGGACCCAAGAGACCCAGTACTTC. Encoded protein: CASSLGRTQETQYF.

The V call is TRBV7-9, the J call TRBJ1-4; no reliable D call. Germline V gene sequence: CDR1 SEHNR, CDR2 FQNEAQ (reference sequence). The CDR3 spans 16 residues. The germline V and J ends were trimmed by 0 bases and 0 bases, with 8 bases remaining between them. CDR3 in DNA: TGTGCCAGCAGCTTAGCTAGGTTCGCAACTAATGAAAAACTGTTTTTT. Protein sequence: CASSLARFATNEKLFF.

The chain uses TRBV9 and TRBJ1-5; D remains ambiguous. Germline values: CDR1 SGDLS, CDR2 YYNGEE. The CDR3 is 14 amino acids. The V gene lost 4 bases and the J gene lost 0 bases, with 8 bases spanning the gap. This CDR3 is CASSPSFSNQPQHF. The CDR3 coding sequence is TGTGCCAGCAGCCCGTCTTTTAGCAATCAGCCCCAGCATTTT.

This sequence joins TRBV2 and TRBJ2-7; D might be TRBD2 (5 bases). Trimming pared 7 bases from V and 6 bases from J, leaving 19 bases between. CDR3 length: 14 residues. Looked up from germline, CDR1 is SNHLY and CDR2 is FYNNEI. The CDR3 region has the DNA TGTGCCAGCACCATCGGGATTCTGCTAGCCGAGCAGTACTTC. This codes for CASTIGILLAEQYF.

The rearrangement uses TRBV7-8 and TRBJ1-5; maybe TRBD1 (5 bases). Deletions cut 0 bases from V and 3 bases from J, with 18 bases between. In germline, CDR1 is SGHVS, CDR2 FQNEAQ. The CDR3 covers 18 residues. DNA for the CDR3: TGTGCCAGCAGCTTAGCGGGACGGGGAGTCAGGGCCAATCAGCCCCAGCATTTT. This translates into CASSLAGRGVRANQPQHF.

The DNA for the CDR3 is TGTGCCAGCACGGCAGGCCCACCGGGAGGGGAGCTGTTTTTT. Amino acids: CASTAGPPGGELFF. The V and J genes are TRBV2 and TRBJ2-2, with a tentative D call TRBD2 (5 bases). V was shortened by 7 bases and J by 8 bases, with 17 bases between the two germline ends. The CDR3 is 14 amino acids. The V gene's germline CDR1 is SNHLY and CDR2 FYNNEI. Using reference TRBV2 and TRBJ2-2 for the parts outside the CDR3, the full variable domain is EPEVTQTPSHQVTQMGQEVILRCVPISNHLYFYWYRQILGQKVEFLVSFYNNEISEKSEIFDDQFSVERPDGSNFTLKIRSTKLEDSAMYFCASTAGPPGGELFFGEGSRLTVL.

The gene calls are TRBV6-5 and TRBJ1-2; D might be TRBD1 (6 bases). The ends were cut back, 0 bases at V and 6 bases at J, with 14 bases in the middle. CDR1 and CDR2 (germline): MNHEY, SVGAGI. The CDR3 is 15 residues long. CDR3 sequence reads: CASSYSDGGGNGYTF. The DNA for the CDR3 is TGTGCCAGCAGTTACTCCGACGGAGGGGGAAATGGCTACACCTTC.

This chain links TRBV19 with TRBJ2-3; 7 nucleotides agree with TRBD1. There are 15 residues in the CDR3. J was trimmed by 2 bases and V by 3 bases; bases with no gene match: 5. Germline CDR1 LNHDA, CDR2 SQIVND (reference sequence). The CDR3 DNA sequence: TGTGCCAGTAGTATGACGGGACAGTCCACAGATACGCAGTATTTT. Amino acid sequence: CASSMTGQSTDTQYF.

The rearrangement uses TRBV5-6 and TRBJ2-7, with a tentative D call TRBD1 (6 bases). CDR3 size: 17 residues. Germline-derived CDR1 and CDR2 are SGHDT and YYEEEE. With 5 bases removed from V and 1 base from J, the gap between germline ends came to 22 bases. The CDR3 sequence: CASSYFGTPGRSYEQYF. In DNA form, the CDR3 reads TGTGCCAGCAGTTATTTTGGGACACCAGGACGTTCCTACGAGCAGTACTTC. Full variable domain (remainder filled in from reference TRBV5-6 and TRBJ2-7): DAGVTQSPTHLIKTRGQQVTLRCSPKSGHDTVSWYQQALGQGPQFIFQYYEEEERQRGNFPDRFSGHQFPNYSSELNVNALLLGDSALYLCASSYFGTPGRSYEQYFGPGTRLTVT.

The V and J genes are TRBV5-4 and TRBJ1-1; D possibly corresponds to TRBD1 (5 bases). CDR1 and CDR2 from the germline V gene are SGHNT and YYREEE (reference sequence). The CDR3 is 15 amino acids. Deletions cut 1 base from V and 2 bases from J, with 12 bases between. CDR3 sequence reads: CASSLMGRTNTEAFF. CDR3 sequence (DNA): TGTGCCAGCAGCTTGATGGGACGGACTAACACTGAAGCTTTCTTT.